This T cell receptor (beta chain) was obtained from a study of T-cell reconstitution after alpha-beta-depleted transplantation in children. The V gene end was trimmed by 0 bases and the J gene end by 5 bases; junction bases not matched to a gene: 6. This CDR3 contains 16 residues. From germline, CDR1 is LGHNA and CDR2 YSLEER. This clonotype was detected many times. Using unique molecular identifiers, the investigators prepared the TCRbeta library. TCRdb processed the PCR reads anew with MiXCR; each CDR3 protein has one entry. The data contain approximately 83,000 distinct CDR3 sequences, 9% to 15% of them singletons.

The sequences come from PBMCs from the stem cell graft donor, collected from the stem cell graft. The J gene is TRBJ2-1, the V gene TRBV4-3, with 8 bases fitting TRBD2. The source of this sequence is a human donor who donated a stem cell graft to a child with inherited bone marrow failure. CDR3 amino acids: CASSQDRGGRNNEQFF. The CDR3 DNA follows: TGCGCCAGCAGCCAAGATCGGGGGGGCCGAAACAATGAGCAGTTCTTC.